This entry describes one T cell receptor beta chain. Here immunoSEQ multiplex PCR was the method, and the copy in TCRdb shows in-frame clones only, minus some. The sample records around 15,000 clones, approximately 91% being singletons. This sample is drawn from a study of T cell repertoires and Cas9 in healthy adults. V gave up 3 bases and J gave up 5 bases, with 11 bases separating them. The CDR3 is 14 residues long. CDR1 and CDR2 from the germline V gene are LNHDA and SQIVND (reference sequence). This sequence originates from a human donor in good health. The specimen sequenced was Tregs (CD4+, CD25+, CD127-, CD137-, CD154-) from PBMCs; culture status not recorded. The chain couples TRBV19 to TRBJ1-5; D gene ambiguous. The CDR3: CASSIWQNYQPQHF. DNA for the CDR3: TGTGCCAGTAGTATTTGGCAGAACTATCAGCCCCAGCATTTT.